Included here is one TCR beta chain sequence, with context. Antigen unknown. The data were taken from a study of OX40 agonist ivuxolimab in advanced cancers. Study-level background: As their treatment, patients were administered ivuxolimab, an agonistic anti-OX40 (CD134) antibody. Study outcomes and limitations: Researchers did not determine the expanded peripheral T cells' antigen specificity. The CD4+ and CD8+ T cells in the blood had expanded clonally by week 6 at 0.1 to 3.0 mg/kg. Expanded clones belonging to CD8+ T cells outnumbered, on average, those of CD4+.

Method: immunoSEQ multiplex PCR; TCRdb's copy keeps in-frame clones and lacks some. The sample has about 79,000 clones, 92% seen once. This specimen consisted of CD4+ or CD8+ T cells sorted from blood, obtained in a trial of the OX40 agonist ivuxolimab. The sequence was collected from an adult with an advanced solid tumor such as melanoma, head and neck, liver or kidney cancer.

In DNA, the CDR3 is TGCGCCAGCAGCCAATGGCTAGCCGTCGGGTACAATGAGCAGTTCTTC. Translation gives CASSQWLAVGYNEQFF. This rearrangement joins TRBV4-1 to TRBJ2-1; possible D gene TRBD2, 5 bases. Germline V gene lookup returns CDR1 MGHRA and CDR2 YSYEKL. The CDR3 extends over 16 amino acids. Trimming took off 2 bases at V and 4 bases at J, with 15 bases between the two ends.